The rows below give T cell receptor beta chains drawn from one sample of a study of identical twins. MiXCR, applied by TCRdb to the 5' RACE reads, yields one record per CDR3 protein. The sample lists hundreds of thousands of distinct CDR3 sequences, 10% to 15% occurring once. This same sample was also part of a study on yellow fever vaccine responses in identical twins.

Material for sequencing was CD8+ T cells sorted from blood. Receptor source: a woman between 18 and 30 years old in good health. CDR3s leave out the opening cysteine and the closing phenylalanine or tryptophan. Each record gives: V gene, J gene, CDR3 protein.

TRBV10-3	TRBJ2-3	AIGDRILTDTQY
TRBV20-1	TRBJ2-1	SAQPGLAGEGEQF
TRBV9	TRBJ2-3	ASSVDSGGSADTQY
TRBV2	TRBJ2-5	ASSEEGAETQY
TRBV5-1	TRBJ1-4	ASSLGQGRPVATNEKLF
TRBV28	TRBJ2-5	ASSPGLYQETQY
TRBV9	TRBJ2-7	ASSPSGQAYEQY
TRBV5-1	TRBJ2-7	ASSLGGSWSYEQY
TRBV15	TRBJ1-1	ATGHEGNTEAF
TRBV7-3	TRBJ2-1	ASSSVYGEQF
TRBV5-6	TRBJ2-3	ASSLGGGAIDTQY
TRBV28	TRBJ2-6	ASRYRDLGANVLT
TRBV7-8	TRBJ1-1	ASSAIVGMNTEAF
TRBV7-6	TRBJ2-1	ASSLVRQSYNEQF
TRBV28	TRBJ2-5	ASTSRGPGTSSQETQY
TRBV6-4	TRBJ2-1	ASSPYGAGPDNEQF
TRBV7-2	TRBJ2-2	ASSNSPGYLNTGELF
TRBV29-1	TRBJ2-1	SAPGSGEYGEQF
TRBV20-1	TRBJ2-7	SARDGGTGGYEQY
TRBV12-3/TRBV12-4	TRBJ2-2	ASSKGTPNTGELF
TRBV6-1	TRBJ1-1	ASSPPGRLREAF
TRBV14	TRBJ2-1	ASSQVSRTYNEQF
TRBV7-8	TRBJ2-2	ASSLDTGDTGELF
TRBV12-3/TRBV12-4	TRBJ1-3	ASTSNVAGNTIY
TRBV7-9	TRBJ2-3	ASSPSGTDTQY
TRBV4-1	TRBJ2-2	ASSQVGIPTGELF
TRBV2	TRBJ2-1	ASGNPTGPYNEQF
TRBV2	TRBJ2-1	ASLSRLAGPNEQF
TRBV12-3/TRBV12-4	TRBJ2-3	ASSFGYRPDTQY
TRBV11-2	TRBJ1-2	ASSLASNYGYT
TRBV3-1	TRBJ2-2	ASSSRTGGANTGELF
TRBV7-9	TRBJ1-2	ASMGEGRTDYGYT
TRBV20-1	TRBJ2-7	SARGRDTWYEQY
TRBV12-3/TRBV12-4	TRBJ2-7	ASSHIGLSYEQY
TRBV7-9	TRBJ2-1	ASSHPPASGSNEQF
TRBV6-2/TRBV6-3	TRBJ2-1	ASSPGAEHNEQF
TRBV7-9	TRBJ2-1	ASSLGDRGAEEQF
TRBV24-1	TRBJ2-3	ATSDPIGTSGSHVGDTQY
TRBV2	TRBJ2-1	ASSAVRRDSYNEQF
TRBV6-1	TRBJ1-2	ASSGSRDRQFYGYT
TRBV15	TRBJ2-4	ATSSAGLAKNIQY
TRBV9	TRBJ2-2	ASSARGELF
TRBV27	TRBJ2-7	ASSPPWDRGHEQY
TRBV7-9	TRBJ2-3	ASNLHRTDTLDTQY
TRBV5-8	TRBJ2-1	ASSPRSGKYYNEQF
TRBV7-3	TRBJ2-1	ASSLNRQINNEQF
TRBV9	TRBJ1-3	ASSSRASGNTIY